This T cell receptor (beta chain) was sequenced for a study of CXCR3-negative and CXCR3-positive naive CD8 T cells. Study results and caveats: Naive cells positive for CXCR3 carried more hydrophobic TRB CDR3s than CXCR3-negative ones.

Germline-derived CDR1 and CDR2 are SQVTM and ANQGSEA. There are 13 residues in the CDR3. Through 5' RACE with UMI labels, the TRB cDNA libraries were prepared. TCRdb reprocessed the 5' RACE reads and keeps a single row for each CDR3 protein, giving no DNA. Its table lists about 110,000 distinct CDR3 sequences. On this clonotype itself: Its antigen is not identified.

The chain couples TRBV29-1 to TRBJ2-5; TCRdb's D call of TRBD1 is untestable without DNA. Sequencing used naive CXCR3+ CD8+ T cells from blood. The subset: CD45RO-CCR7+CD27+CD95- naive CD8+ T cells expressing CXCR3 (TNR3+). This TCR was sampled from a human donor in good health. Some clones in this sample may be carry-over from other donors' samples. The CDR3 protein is CSKWGQDQETQYF.